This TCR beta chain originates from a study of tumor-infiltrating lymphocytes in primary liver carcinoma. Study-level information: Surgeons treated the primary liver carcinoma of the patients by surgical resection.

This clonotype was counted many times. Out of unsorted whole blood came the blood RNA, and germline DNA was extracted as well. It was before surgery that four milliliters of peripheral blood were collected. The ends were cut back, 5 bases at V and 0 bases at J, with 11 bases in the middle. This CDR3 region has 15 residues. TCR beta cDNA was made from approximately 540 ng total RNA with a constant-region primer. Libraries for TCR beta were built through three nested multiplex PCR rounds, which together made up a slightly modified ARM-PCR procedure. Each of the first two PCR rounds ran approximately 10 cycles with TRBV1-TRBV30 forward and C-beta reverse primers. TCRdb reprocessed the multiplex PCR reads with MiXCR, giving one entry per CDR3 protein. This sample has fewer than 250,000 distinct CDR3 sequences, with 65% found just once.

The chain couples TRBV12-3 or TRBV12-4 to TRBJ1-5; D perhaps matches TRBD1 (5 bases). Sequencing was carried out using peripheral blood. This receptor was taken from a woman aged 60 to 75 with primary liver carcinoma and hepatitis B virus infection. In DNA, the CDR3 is TGTGCCAGCAGTAAGACAGTCCCTAGCAATCAGCCCCAGCATTTT. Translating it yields CASSKTVPSNQPQHF.